One and the same sample provided the 9 T cell receptor beta chains below, sequenced in a study of blood T cell repertoires in COVID-19. This table comes from immunoSEQ multiplex PCR, and its TCRdb copy is limited to in-frame clones, with some not included. This table has roughly 290,000 clones, approximately 85% appearing once. Sequencing was performed on peripheral blood. These receptors all stem from a human donor with COVID-19, enrolled during active disease. The donor label of this sample is uncertain.

This clone has ten or more counts. This rearrangement joins TRBV5-1 to TRBJ2-2; 11 nucleotides line up with TRBD2. The CDR3 has 16 residues. Germline V gene data show CDR1 as SGHRS and CDR2 as YFSETQ. V was pared by 5 bases and J by 2 bases, with 5 bases of the junction left unmatched. CDR3 sequence: CASRTGTSGNTGELFF. The CDR3 coding sequence is TGCGCCAGCAGAACCGGGACTAGCGGAAACACCGGGGAGCTGTTTTTT. Variable domain in full (rest from reference TRBV5-1 and TRBJ2-2): KAGVTQTPRYLIKTRGQQVTLSCSPISGHRSVSWYQQTPGQGLQFLFEYFSETQRNKGNFPGRFSGRQFSNSRSEMNVSTLELGDSALYLCASRTGTSGNTGELFFGEGSRLTVL.

This clone was found once. V is TRBV5-1 and J is TRBJ2-1; tentative D call: TRBD2 (6 bases). The V gene's germline CDR1 is SGHRS and CDR2 YFSETQ. The V and J ends lost 2 bases and 9 bases respectively, with 18 bases between them. This CDR3 spans 15 amino acids. CDR3 coding DNA: TGCGCCAGCAGCTTACTCCAGGTTTCCGGGGGTGAGCAGTTCTTC. It is translated as CASSLLQVSGGEQFF.

This CDR3 is CATSGYRGLLTEAFF. CDR3 coding DNA: TGTGCCACCAGCGGATACAGGGGCCTTCTTACTGAAGCTTTCTTT. The chain links TRBV15 to TRBJ1-1; TRBD1 aligns across 7 bases. The CDR3 sequence is 15 residues long. The V and J ends lost 5 bases and 5 bases, in that order; junction bases with no gene match: 11. From germline, CDR1 is LNHNV and CDR2 YYDKDF (reference sequence).

J is TRBJ2-3 and V is TRBV11-3, with D unresolved. V lost 5 bases and J lost 4, with 13 bases in between. Germline CDR1 is SGHNT and CDR2 is YENEEA. The CDR3 is 14 amino acids. CDR3 in amino acids: CASSPVESSDTQYF. The CDR3 DNA follows: TGTGCCAGCAGCCCCGTGGAGAGCTCAGATACGCAGTATTTT.

The genes are TRBV7-3 and TRBJ1-2, with D possibly matching TRBD1 (6 bases). Trimming shortened V by 2 bases and J by 4 bases, and 14 bases separated the two germline ends. Germline loops: CDR1 SGHTA, CDR2 FQGTGA. The CDR3 has 15 amino acids. The CDR3 region has the DNA TGTGCCAGCAGCTTAGGGGGTGGGGACACCTATGGCTACACCTTC. Its translation is CASSLGGGDTYGYTF. The full variable domain, rest sourced from reference TRBV7-3 and TRBJ1-2, is GAGVSQTPSNKVTEKGKYVELRCDPISGHTALYWYRQSLGQGPEFLIYFQGTGAADDSGLPNDRFFAVRPEGSVSTLKIQRTERGDSAVYLCASSLGGGDTYGYTFGSGTRLTVV.

The chain couples TRBV10-3 to TRBJ2-2; the D gene is possibly TRBD1 (5 bases). CDR1 is ENHRY and CDR2 is SYGVKD in the germline V gene. The V and J ends lost 2 bases and 1 base respectively, with 8 bases between them. This CDR3 has 15 residues. CDR3 in DNA: TGTGCCATCAGTGAGGAAACAGGGAACACCGGGGAGCTGTTTTTT. It specifies CAISEETGNTGELFF.

The chain joins TRBV6-5 to TRBJ2-7, with 7 bases aligning to TRBD1. CDR3 length: 14 amino acids. Looked up from germline, CDR1 is MNHEY and CDR2 is SVGAGI. Trimming removed 5 bases from V and 3 bases from J; junction bases left unmatched: 7. CDR3 in amino acids: CASSRDSFYYEQYF. CDR3 DNA: TGTGCCAGCAGTAGGGACAGCTTTTACTACGAGCAGTACTTC.

This chain connects TRBV19 to TRBJ2-3; TRBD2 aligns across 8 bases. The CDR3 has 16 residues. CDR1 is LNHDA and CDR2 is SQIVND in the germline V gene (reference sequence). The junction had 7 bases not matched to a gene; V was cut back by 4 bases and J by 1 base. For the CDR3, the DNA is TGTGCCAGTAGTAGGGGAGCGGGAGACGGCACAGATACGCAGTATTTT. Translated: CASSRGAGDGTDTQYF.

This sequence joins TRBV30 and TRBJ1-4; 11 nucleotides align to TRBD1. CDR1 and CDR2 (germline): GTSNPN, SVGIG (reference sequence). The ends lost 1 base at V and 2 bases at J; junction bases unmatched: 12. The CDR3 covers 19 residues. The CDR3 sequence: CAWSALRTGGAGTNEKLFF. CDR3 nucleotide sequence: TGTGCCTGGAGTGCCCTCCGGACAGGGGGCGCGGGGACTAATGAAAAACTGTTTTTT.